The rows below give T cell receptor beta chains drawn from one sample of a study of PD-1 blockade in classical Hodgkin lymphoma. Measured with immunoSEQ multiplex PCR; TCRdb has only the in-frame clones, and not every one. This table holds about 24,000 clones, roughly 80% found once. The specimen comprised peripheral blood mononuclear cells (PBMCs), sampled before the fourth cycle of nivolumab. Receptors were obtained from a human donor with classical Hodgkin lymphoma. The CDR3 runs from the conserved cysteine through the conserved F or W. D genes are given only for firm matches. Clone size is shown for a subset of rows, as once, few, many or a class of expanded clone.

j_call | v_call | d_call | clone_size | cdr3_aa | cdr3_nt
TRBJ2-1 | TRBV10-3 | . | . | CATEGGHYNEQFF | TGTGCCACCGAGGGAGGTCATTACAATGAGCAGTTCTTC
TRBJ2-5 | TRBV14 | TRBD2 | few | CASSQDKGTISYF | TGTGCCAGCAGCCAAGATAAGGGGACTATTAGTTACTTC
TRBJ1-5 | TRBV27 | TRBD1 | . | CASSDSGTGVNQPQHF | TGTGCCAGCAGTGATAGCGGGACAGGAGTCAATCAGCCCCAGCATTTT
TRBJ2-5 | TRBV14 | . | . | CASSHHSAGMQTQYF | TGTGCCAGCAGCCACCACTCGGCCGGTATGCAGACCCAGTACTTC
TRBJ1-4 | TRBV2 | . | . | CASSPVEKLFF | TGTGCCAGCAGTCCAGTCGAAAAACTGTTTTTT
TRBJ2-2 | TRBV19 | . | . | CASSPLAVTGELFF | TGTGCCAGTAGCCCCCTCGCGGTTACCGGGGAGCTGTTTTTT
TRBJ2-3 | TRBV2 | TRBD1 | . | CAQRDRGTDTQYF | TGTGCGCAGCGGGACAGGGGCACAGATACGCAGTATTTT
TRBJ1-2 | TRBV29-1 | . | . | CSVRTAVGYTF | TGCAGCGTCCGGACTGCTGTCGGCTACACCTTC
TRBJ1-2 | TRBV7-9 | . | . | CASSSPQGAYGYTF | TGTGCCAGCAGCTCCCCCCAGGGAGCCTATGGCTACACCTTC
TRBJ2-5 | TRBV5-1 | . | . | CASSLVPGLETQYF | TGCGCCAGCAGCCTGGTCCCGGGACTAGAGACCCAGTACTTC
TRBJ2-1 | TRBV27 | TRBD1 | . | CASSLSKGGDEQFF | TGTGCCAGCAGTTTATCCAAAGGGGGCGATGAGCAGTTCTTC
TRBJ2-7 | TRBV5-1 | . | few | CASSLVPPDEQYF | TGCGCCAGCAGCTTGGTCCCCCCCGACGAGCAGTACTTC
TRBJ2-7 | TRBV28 | TRBD1 | . | CASSPYGTGKSYEQYF | TGTGCCAGCAGTCCGTACGGGACAGGAAAATCCTACGAGCAGTACTTC
TRBJ1-4 | TRBV6-1 | . | . | CASSEGANEKLFF | TGTGCCAGCAGTGAGGGGGCTAATGAAAAACTGTTTTTT
TRBJ1-5 | TRBV30 | TRBD1 | . | CAWSGTGGNQPQHF | TGTGCCTGGAGTGGGACAGGGGGCAATCAGCCCCAGCATTTT
TRBJ2-6 | TRBV6-1 | . | . | CASSGGATGANVLTF | TGTGCCAGCAGTGGGGGGGCGACTGGGGCCAACGTCCTGACTTTC
TRBJ1-1 | TRBV15 | TRBD1 | . | CATSRDLPQGAGNTEAFF | TGTGCCACCAGCAGAGATCTGCCGCAGGGGGCCGGAAACACTGAAGCTTTCTTT
TRBJ2-1 | TRBV5-1 | TRBD2 | once | CASSLQRGAGDEQFF | TGCGCCAGCAGCTTACAGCGGGGGGCCGGGGATGAGCAGTTCTTC
TRBJ2-5 | TRBV6-1 | . | . | CASSEETQYF | TGTGCCAGCAGTGAAGAGACCCAGTACTTC
TRBJ2-7 | TRBV28 | . | . | CASSYTGYEQYF | TGTGCCAGCAGCTATACAGGGTACGAGCAGTACTTC
TRBJ1-1 | TRBV11-2 | . | . | CASSLIQGKGAFF | TGTGCCAGCAGCCTGATACAGGGAAAAGGGGCTTTCTTT
TRBJ2-1 | TRBV5-1 | . | . | CASREGTPYNEQFF | TGCGCCAGCAGAGAAGGGACACCCTACAATGAGCAGTTCTTC
TRBJ1-2 | TRBV29-1 | . | . | CSAIRDGARGYTF | TGCAGCGCTATAAGGGACGGGGCGCGAGGCTACACCTTC
TRBJ2-1 | TRBV5-1 | TRBD2 | . | CASSGGTSALWGEFF | TGCGCCAGCAGCGGAGGGACTAGCGCTCTCTGGGGTGAGTTCTTC
TRBJ2-7 | TRBV5-1 | . | . | CASSRDGSYEQYF | TGCGCCAGCAGCAGGGACGGCTCCTACGAGCAGTACTTC
TRBJ1-2 | TRBV19 | TRBD1 | . | CASSRNGGQDYGYTF | TGTGCCAGTAGCCGAAATGGGGGACAGGACTATGGCTACACCTTC
TRBJ2-7 | TRBV2 | TRBD1 | . | CASNPTGVREQYF | TGTGCCAGCAACCCGACAGGGGTAAGGGAGCAGTACTTC
TRBJ2-3 | TRBV28 | TRBD2 | . | CASSPQLAGELDTQYF | TGTGCCAGCAGTCCTCAACTAGCGGGAGAGCTAGATACGCAGTATTTT
TRBJ1-3 | TRBV5-5 | . | . | CASSGGRALSGNTIYF | TGTGCCAGCAGCGGAGGTAGGGCTCTCTCTGGAAACACCATATATTTT
TRBJ1-1 | TRBV7-9 | . | . | CASSLAEMNTEAFF | TGTGCCAGCAGCTTAGCAGAGATGAACACTGAAGCTTTCTTT
TRBJ2-3 | TRBV19 | . | . | CASSIGTQDTQYF | TGTGCCAGTAGTATCGGGACCCAAGATACGCAGTATTTT
TRBJ2-5 | TRBV2 | TRBD2 | . | CASSDPGGGAPETQYF | TGTGCCAGCAGTGATCCGGGCGGGGGGGCCCCGGAGACCCAGTACTTC
TRBJ2-2 | TRBV7-9 | . | . | CASSLEWGNVRTGELFF | TGTGCCAGCAGCTTAGAGTGGGGCAACGTTCGCACCGGGGAGCTGTTTTTT
TRBJ2-5 | TRBV7-9 | TRBD2 | . | CASSLGRLAGLMGETQYF | TGTGCCAGCAGCTTAGGGCGATTAGCGGGCCTGATGGGAGAGACCCAGTACTTC
TRBJ2-3 | TRBV5-6 | . | . | CASSLVSRSSSTDTQYF | TGTGCCAGCAGCTTGGTTTCACGGTCCTCTAGCACAGATACGCAGTATTTT
TRBJ2-1 | TRBV11-2 | . | few | CASSLPYNEQFF | TGTGCCAGCAGCCTACCTTACAATGAGCAGTTCTTC
TRBJ2-2 | TRBV30 | TRBD2 | few | CAWLRTSGGHGELFF | TGTGCCTGGCTTAGGACTAGCGGGGGTCACGGGGAGCTGTTTTTT
TRBJ2-6 | TRBV25-1 | . | . | CASSERKAGANVLTF | TGTGCCAGCAGTGAACGGAAGGCTGGGGCCAACGTCCTGACTTTC
TRBJ1-2 | TRBV5-1 | TRBD1 | . | CASSLGDRAQGYTF | TGCGCCAGCAGCTTGGGCGACAGGGCCCAGGGCTACACCTTC
TRBJ2-7 | TRBV11-1 | . | . | CASSFEGSSYEQYF | TGTGCCAGCAGCTTCGAGGGGAGCTCCTACGAGCAGTACTTC
TRBJ1-2 | TRBV2 | TRBD1 | . | CASPQGASGYTF | TGTGCCAGTCCACAGGGGGCGAGCGGCTACACCTTC
TRBJ2-1 | TRBV29-1 | . | once | CSVEASQGIRGEQFF | TGCAGCGTTGAAGCAAGTCAGGGTATAAGAGGGGAGCAGTTCTTC
TRBJ1-5 | TRBV10-3 | TRBD1 | few | CAIRKGGSDQPQHF | TGTGCCATCAGAAAAGGGGGCTCGGATCAGCCCCAGCATTTT
TRBJ2-3 | TRBV7-3 | . | . | CASSNLAGLTDTQYF | TGTGCCAGCAGCAATCTTGCTGGGCTCACAGATACGCAGTATTTT
TRBJ2-5 | TRBV5-8 | TRBD1 | . | CASSLWDRVQETQYF | TGTGCCAGCAGCTTGTGGGACAGGGTCCAAGAGACCCAGTACTTC
TRBJ2-3 | TRBV6-6 | TRBD1 | . | CASLLPGQGTDTQYF | TGTGCCAGCCTACTCCCGGGACAGGGCACAGATACGCAGTATTTT
TRBJ2-2 | TRBV30 | . | . | CAWTLAQETNTGELFF | TGTGCCTGGACATTAGCACAGGAGACGAACACCGGGGAGCTGTTTTTT
TRBJ2-2 | TRBV11-2 | TRBD2 | few | CASSSLAGGPGELFF | TGTGCCAGCAGCTCCCTAGCGGGGGGGCCCGGGGAGCTGTTTTTT
TRBJ1-2 | TRBV5-4 | . | . | CASSLGGRDNYGYTF | TGTGCCAGCAGCTTGGGGGGACGGGATAACTATGGCTACACCTTC
TRBJ2-6 | TRBV6-5 | . | . | CASSYSTVSGANVLTF | TGTGCCAGCAGTTACTCGACCGTCTCTGGGGCCAACGTCCTGACTTTC
TRBJ1-5 | TRBV6-1 | . | few | CATVAGNNQPQHF | TGTGCCACCGTGGCGGGTAACAATCAGCCCCAGCATTTT
TRBJ1-5 | TRBV6-1 | . | . | CASSERRMTSNQPQHF | TGTGCCAGCAGTGAACGTCGGATGACAAGCAATCAGCCCCAGCATTTT
TRBJ2-5 | TRBV11-3 | TRBD1 | . | CASSLGGTGVWETQYF | TGTGCCAGCAGCTTAGGCGGGACAGGGGTGTGGGAGACCCAGTACTTC
TRBJ2-3 | TRBV2 | . | once | CASVRGTDTQYF | TGTGCCAGCGTACGTGGCACAGATACGCAGTATTTT
TRBJ2-7 | TRBV7-6 | . | . | CASSLQGKLNEQYF | TGTGCCAGCAGCCTCCAGGGGAAGTTAAACGAGCAGTACTTC